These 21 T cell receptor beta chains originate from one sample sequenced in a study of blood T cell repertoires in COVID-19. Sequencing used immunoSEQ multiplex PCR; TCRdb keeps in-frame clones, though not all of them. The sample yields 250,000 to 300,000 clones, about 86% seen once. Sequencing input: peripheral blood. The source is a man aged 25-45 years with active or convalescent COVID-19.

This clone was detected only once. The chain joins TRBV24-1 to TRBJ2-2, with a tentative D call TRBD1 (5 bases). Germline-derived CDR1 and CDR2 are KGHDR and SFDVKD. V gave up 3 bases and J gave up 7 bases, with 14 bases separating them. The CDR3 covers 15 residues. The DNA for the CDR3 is TGTGCCACCAGTGATCGGCAGGGCGAGATCGGGGAGCTGTTTTTT. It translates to CATSDRQGEIGELFF.

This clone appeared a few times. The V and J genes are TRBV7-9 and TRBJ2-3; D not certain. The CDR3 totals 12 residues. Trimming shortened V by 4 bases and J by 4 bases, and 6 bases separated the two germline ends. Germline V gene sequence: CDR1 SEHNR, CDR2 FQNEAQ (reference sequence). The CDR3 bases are TGTGCCAGCAGCTCCTCTGCAGATACGCAGTATTTT. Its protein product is CASSSSADTQYF.

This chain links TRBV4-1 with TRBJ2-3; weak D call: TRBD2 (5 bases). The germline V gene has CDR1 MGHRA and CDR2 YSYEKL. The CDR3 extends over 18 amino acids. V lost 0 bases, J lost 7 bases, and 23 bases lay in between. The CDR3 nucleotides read TGCGCCAGCAGCCAAGATTTCGGAGGTGCTTCCATTTATTATACGCAGTATTTT. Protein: CASSQDFGGASIYYTQYF.

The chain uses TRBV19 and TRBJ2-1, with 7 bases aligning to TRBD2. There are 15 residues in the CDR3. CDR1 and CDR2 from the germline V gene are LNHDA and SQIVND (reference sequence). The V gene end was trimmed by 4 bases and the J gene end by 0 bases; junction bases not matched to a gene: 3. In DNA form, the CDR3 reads TGTGCCAGTAGTACGACTAGCAGCTCCTACAATGAGCAGTTCTTC. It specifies CASSTTSSSYNEQFF.

This CDR3 is CASDPRDRGYRNTEAFF. Here the CDR3 DNA reads TGTGCCAGCGATCCCAGGGACAGGGGATATCGGAACACTGAAGCTTTCTTT. The chain uses TRBV2 and TRBJ1-1; 10 nucleotides agree with TRBD1. The V segment lost 8 bases and the J segment 1 base; nucleotides outside the gene matches: 13. In germline, CDR1 is SNHLY, CDR2 FYNNEI. The length of the CDR3 is 17 residues.

The CDR3 region is CASSLGLAATQYF. For the CDR3, the DNA is TGTGCCAGCAGCTTGGGACTAGCGGCAACCCAGTACTTC. The rearrangement uses TRBV13 and TRBJ2-5, with TRBD2 identical over 11 bases. V shed 3 bases, J shed 8 bases, and the junction held 2 bases outside the gene matches. The CDR3 has 13 amino acids. Germline CDR1 PRHDT, CDR2 FYEKMQ (reference sequence).

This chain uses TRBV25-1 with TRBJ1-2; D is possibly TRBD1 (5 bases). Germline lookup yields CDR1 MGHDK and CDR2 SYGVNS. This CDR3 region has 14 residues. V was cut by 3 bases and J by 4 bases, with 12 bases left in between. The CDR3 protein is CASSDLSGSYGYTF. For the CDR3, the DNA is TGTGCCAGCAGTGATCTATCAGGGTCCTATGGCTACACCTTC.

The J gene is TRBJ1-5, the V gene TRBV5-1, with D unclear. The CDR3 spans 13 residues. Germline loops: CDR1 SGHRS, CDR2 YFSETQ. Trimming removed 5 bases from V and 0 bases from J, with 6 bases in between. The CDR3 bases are TGCGCCAGCAGAACAGATAGCAATCAGCCCCAGCATTTT. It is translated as CASRTDSNQPQHF.

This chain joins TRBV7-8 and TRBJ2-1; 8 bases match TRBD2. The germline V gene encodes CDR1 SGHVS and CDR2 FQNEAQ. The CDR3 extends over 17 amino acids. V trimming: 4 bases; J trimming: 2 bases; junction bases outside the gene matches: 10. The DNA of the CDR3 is TGTGCCAGCAGCTCCCAAGGCGAGCGGGGGACCTACAATGAGCAGTTCTTC. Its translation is CASSSQGERGTYNEQFF.

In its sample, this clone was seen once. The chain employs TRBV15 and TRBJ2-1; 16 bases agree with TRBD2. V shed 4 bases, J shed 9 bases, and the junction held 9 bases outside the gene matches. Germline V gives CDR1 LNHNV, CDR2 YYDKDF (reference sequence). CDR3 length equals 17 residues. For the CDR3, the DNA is TGTGCCACCAGCACCGGGACTAGCGGGGGGGCCCGTTTTGAGCAGTTCTTC. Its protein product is CATSTGTSGGARFEQFF.

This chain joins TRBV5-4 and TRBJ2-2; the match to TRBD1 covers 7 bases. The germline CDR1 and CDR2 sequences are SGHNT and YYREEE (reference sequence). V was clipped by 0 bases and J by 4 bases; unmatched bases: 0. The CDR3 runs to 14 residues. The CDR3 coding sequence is TGTGCCAGCAGCTTGGGACAGGGCACCGGGGAGCTGTTTTTT. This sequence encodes CASSLGQGTGELFF.

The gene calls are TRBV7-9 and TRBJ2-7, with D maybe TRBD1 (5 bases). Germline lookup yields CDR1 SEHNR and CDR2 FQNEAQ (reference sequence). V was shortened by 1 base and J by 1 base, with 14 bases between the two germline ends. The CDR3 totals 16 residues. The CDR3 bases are TGTGCCAGCAGCTTAGTCGTGGGGCAGGATTCCTACGAGCAGTACTTC. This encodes CASSLVVGQDSYEQYF.

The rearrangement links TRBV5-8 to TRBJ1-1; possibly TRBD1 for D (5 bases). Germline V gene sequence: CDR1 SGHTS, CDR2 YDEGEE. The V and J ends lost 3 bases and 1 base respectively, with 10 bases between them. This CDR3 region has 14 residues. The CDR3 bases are TGTGCCAGCAGCTCTGTCGGACAGAACACTGAAGCTTTCTTT. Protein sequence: CASSSVGQNTEAFF.

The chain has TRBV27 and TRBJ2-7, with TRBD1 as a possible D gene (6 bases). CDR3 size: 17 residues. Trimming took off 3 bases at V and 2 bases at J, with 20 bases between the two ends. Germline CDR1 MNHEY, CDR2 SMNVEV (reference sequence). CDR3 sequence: CASSFTNPGDKAYEQYF. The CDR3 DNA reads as TGTGCCAGCAGTTTCACGAACCCAGGGGATAAGGCCTACGAGCAGTACTTC.

DNA for the CDR3: TGTGCCAGCAGTTTTGTCACCGGGGTAGGCAATCAGCCCCAGCATTTT. The encoded protein is CASSFVTGVGNQPQHF. This chain joins TRBV6-5 and TRBJ1-5; D is unresolved. Germline-derived CDR1 and CDR2 are MNHEY and SVGAGI. The CDR3 runs 16 residues. V was cut by 4 bases and J by 2 bases, with 15 bases left in between.

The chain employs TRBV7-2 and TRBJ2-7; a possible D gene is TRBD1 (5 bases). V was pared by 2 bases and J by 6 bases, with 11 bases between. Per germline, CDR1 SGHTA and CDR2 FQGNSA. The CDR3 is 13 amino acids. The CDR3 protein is CASSLYQGSEQYF. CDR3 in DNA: TGTGCCAGCAGCTTATACCAGGGTTCCGAGCAGTACTTC.

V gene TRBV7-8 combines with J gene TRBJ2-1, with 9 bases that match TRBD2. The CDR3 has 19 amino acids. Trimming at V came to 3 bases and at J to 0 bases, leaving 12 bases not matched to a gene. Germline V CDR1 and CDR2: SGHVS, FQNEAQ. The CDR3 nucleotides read TGTGCCAGCAGCTTCTCAGCGGGGGGACGCCTTAGCTCCTACAATGAGCAGTTCTTC. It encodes CASSFSAGGRLSSYNEQFF.

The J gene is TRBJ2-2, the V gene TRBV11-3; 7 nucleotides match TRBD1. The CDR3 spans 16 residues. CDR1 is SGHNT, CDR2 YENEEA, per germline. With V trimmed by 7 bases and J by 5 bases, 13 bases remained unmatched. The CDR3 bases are TGTGCCAGCAAATTGAACACAGGGGATACAACCGGGGAGCTGTTTTTT. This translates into CASKLNTGDTTGELFF.

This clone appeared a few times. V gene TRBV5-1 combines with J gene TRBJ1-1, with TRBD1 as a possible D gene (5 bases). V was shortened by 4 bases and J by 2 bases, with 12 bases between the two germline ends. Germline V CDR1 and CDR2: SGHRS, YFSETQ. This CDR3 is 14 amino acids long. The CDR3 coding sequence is TGCGCCAGCAGCCAAGACAGTGCCAACACTGAAGCTTTCTTT. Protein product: CASSQDSANTEAFF.

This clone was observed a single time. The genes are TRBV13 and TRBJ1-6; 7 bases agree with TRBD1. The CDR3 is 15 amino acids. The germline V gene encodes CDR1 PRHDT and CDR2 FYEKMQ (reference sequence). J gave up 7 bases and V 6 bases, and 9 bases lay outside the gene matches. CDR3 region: CASRKATGRNSPLHF. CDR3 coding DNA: TGTGCCAGCAGAAAAGCGACAGGGCGGAATTCACCCCTCCACTTT.

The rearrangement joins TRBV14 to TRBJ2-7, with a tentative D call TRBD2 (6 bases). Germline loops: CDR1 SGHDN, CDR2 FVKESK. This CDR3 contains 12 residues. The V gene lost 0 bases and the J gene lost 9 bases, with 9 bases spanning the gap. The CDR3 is CASSQELGGQYF. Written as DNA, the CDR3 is TGTGCCAGCAGCCAAGAGTTGGGGGGGCAGTACTTC.